This T cell receptor (beta chain) is drawn from a study of monozygotic twins with inflammatory bowel disease. TCRdb re-analyzed the 5' RACE reads; it lists each CDR3 protein once, without DNA. Listed are approximately 400,000 distinct CDR3 sequences; about 2.4% falls within the top ten. CDR3 length: 17 residues. Germline V gene lookup returns CDR1 SGHRS and CDR2 YFSETQ. This receptor was taken from a human donor with ulcerative colitis or Crohn's disease, or a healthy co-twin of an affected twin (not recorded which). The rearrangement links TRBV5-1 to TRBJ2-7; the D gene TCRdb calls, TRBD2, cannot be checked with no DNA. Sequencing was carried out using blood. CDR3 sequence: CASSLMALAGGGQEQYF.